The clone carrying this T cell receptor (beta chain) was seen just once. Its target is not known. TCRdb keeps only in-frame clones here, not all; method: immunoSEQ multiplex PCR. The profile covers 67,000 or so clones, with 86% appearing a single time and roughly 3% taken by the ten largest. This entry comes from a study of OX40 agonist ivuxolimab in advanced cancers. General study points: At 0.1 to 3.0 mg/kg, clonal expansion of CD4+ and CD8+ blood T cells had occurred by week 6. Clonal expansion was among the lowest in partial responders at 0.1-3.0 mg/kg, especially CD8+.

The germline V gene encodes CDR1 SGHTA and CDR2 FQGNSA. The CDR3 covers 16 residues. V lost 5 bases and J lost 8; bases outside the gene matches: 13. This sequence originates from an adult with an advanced solid tumor such as melanoma, head and neck, liver or kidney cancer. The chain employs TRBV7-2 and TRBJ2-1, with TRBD2 matching 9 bases. The material was CD4+ or CD8+ T cells sorted from blood, obtained in a trial of the OX40 agonist ivuxolimab. The CDR3 is CASSLPSGAGGYEQFF. The CDR3 coding sequence is TGTGCCAGCAGCCTCCCTTCTGGGGCGGGGGGGTATGAGCAGTTCTTC.